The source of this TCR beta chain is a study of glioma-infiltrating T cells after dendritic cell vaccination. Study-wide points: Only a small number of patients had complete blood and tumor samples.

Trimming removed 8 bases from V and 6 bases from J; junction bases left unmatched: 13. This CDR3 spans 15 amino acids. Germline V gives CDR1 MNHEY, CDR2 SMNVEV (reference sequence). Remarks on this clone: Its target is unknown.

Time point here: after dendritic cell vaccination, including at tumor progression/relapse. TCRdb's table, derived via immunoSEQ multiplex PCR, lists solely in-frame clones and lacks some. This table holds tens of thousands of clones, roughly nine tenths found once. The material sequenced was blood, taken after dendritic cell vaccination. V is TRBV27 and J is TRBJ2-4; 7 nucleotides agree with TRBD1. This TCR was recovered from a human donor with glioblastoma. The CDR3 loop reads CASGPWAGGRNIQYF. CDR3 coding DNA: TGTGCCAGCGGCCCTTGGGCAGGGGGTAGAAACATTCAGTACTTC.